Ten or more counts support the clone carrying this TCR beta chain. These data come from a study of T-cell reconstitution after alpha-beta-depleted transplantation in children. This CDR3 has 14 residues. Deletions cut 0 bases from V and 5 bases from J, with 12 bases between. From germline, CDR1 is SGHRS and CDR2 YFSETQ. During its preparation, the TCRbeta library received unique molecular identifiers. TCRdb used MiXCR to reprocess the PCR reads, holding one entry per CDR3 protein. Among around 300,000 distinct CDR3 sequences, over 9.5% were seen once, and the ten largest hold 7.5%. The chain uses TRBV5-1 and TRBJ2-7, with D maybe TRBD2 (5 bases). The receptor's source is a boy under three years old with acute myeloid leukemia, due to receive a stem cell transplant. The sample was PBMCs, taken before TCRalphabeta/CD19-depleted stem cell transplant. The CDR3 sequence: CASSLAGEIHEQYF. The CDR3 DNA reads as TGCGCCAGCAGCTTGGCCGGGGAGATCCACGAGCAGTACTTC.